The rows below give T cell receptor beta chains drawn from one sample of a study of T cell responses to AZD1222 COVID-19 vaccine. The table came from immunoSEQ multiplex PCR; TCRdb's copy has only in-frame clones and leaves some out. Of approximately 94,000 clones in the sample, about 90% were seen once. The starting material was peripheral blood, obtained on day 0 of MenACWY control vaccination. These receptors came from an adult in good health. Both conserved end residues are part of each CDR3. The D gene is left open where the match is weak. Size is omitted from some rows. Given values are once, few, many or a class for expanded clones.

>.|TRBJ2-7|.|TRBV3-1/TRBV3-2
TGTGCCAGCAGCCAAAAGCCTGGGGAGCAGTACTTC
CASSQKPGEQYF
>.|TRBJ2-4|.|TRBV7-2
TGTGCCAGCAGCTTAGTAGACGGCAAAAACATTCAGTACTTC
CASSLVDGKNIQYF
>.|TRBJ2-1|.|TRBV11-3
TGTGCCAGCAGCTCCACCAAGGCGGCGGAGTACAATGAGCAGTTCTTC
CASSSTKAAEYNEQFF
>.|TRBJ1-1|.|TRBV7-2
TGTGCCAGCAGGTTTGCGGATGACACTGAAGCTTTCTTT
CASRFADDTEAFF
>.|TRBJ2-7|.|TRBV2
TGTGCCAGCAGGGGAACTACGCCCGAGCAGTACTTC
CASRGTTPEQYF
>TRBD1|TRBJ1-2|once|TRBV11-1
TGTGCCAGCAGCTTACCGACAGGGAGAGAAAACTATGGCTACACCTTC
CASSLPTGRENYGYTF
>.|TRBJ1-2|.|TRBV6-5
TGTGCCAGCAGTTACCAGCCGGGGGGCTACACCTTC
CASSYQPGGYTF
>.|TRBJ1-5|.|TRBV5-1
TGCGCCAGCAGCTTGTCGGCCGGGGAAGCTCAGCCCCAGCATTTT
CASSLSAGEAQPQHF
>TRBD1|TRBJ1-1|.|TRBV5-1
TGCGCCAGCAGCTTGGAAACAGGGGTGGGGGCTGAAGCTTTCTTT
CASSLETGVGAEAFF
>.|TRBJ2-3|.|TRBV12-5
TGTGCTAGTGGTTTTACCGGGGATATCACAGATACGCAGTATTTT
CASGFTGDITDTQYF
>.|TRBJ2-2|.|TRBV5-1
TGCGCCAGCAGCCTAAGACAGGGACTGGACGCCGGGGAGCTGTTTTTT
CASSLRQGLDAGELFF
>TRBD2|TRBJ2-2|.|TRBV4-2
TGTGCCAGCAGCCTGTCTAGCGGGGGGGCCCCGGGCGGGGAGCTGTTTTTT
CASSLSSGGAPGGELFF
>.|TRBJ1-6|.|TRBV6-1
TGTGCCAGCAGTGGGGTTGACCCCGGTGAGGGTTCACCCCTCCACTTT
CASSGVDPGEGSPLHF
>.|TRBJ2-7|.|TRBV2
TGTGCCAGCAAAGCCAGCTACGAGCAGTACTTC
CASKASYEQYF
>.|TRBJ1-2|once|TRBV28
TGTGCCAGCAGTTCCGGGCGGGACTATGGCTACACCTTC
CASSSGRDYGYTF
>TRBD2|TRBJ2-2|.|TRBV27
TGTGCCAGCAGTCCAAGAGGGGTAGCGGGGGGGCCCATCGGGGAGCTGTTTTTT
CASSPRGVAGGPIGELFF
>.|TRBJ1-2|.|TRBV5-1
TGCGCCAGCACCCCCCGGGGGGGGTATGGCTACACCTTC
CASTPRGGYGYTF
>.|TRBJ1-1|.|TRBV7-2
TGTGCCAGCAGCAGGTTAGGGGTAGCAACTGAAGCTTTCTTT
CASSRLGVATEAFF
>TRBD1|TRBJ1-1|.|TRBV19
TGTGCCACCGACGACAGGGGAAGGGGAAACACTGAAGCTTTCTTT
CATDDRGRGNTEAFF
>.|TRBJ2-7|.|TRBV5-4
TGTGCCAGCAGCTGGGACGGGGCCTACGAGCAGTACTTC
CASSWDGAYEQYF
>TRBD2|TRBJ2-1|.|TRBV28
TGTGCCAGCAGTTCCCGGGGACTAGCAAAAAACAATGAGCAGTTCTTC
CASSSRGLAKNNEQFF
>.|TRBJ1-6|.|TRBV4-2
TGTGCCAGCAGCCAAGCCGAAAATTCACCCCTCCACTTT
CASSQAENSPLHF
>.|TRBJ2-5|few|TRBV13
TGTGCCAGCAGCTTACAGGAGACCCAGTACTTC
CASSLQETQYF
>.|TRBJ2-3|.|TRBV5-5
TGTGCCAGCAGCAAGGCAGCCCTCTCGGGCCATACGCAGTATTTT
CASSKAALSGHTQYF
>.|TRBJ1-5|few|TRBV15
TGTGCCACCAGCGAACCCCCCAATCAGCCCCAGCATTTT
CATSEPPNQPQHF
>TRBD1|TRBJ1-2|.|TRBV28
TGTGCCAGCAGTTTGAATACAGGGGGCGCGGAAGGCTACACCTTC
CASSLNTGGAEGYTF
>.|TRBJ2-5|.|TRBV28
TGTGCCAGCAGTTCCGGAGAGACCCAGTACTTC
CASSSGETQYF